Listed below are T cell receptor beta chains from one sample, sequenced in a study of blood T cell repertoires in COVID-19. Clones were sequenced by immunoSEQ multiplex PCR, and TCRdb holds only the in-frame ones, with some missing. Of 200,000 to 250,000 clones listed, 65% to 85% are singletons. Sequencing was carried out using PBMCs or T cells enriched from blood (not recorded which). The receptors shown here come from a woman aged 40 to 50 who had recovered from COVID-19. The CDR3 runs from the conserved cysteine through the conserved F or W. Fields, in order: clone size, V gene, J gene, D gene, CDR3 protein, CDR3 DNA. A D gene is named only where the DNA matches it firmly. Not all rows give a size; the values are once, few, many and, for expanded clones, a class.

-	TRBV2	TRBJ1-6	-	CASSSWGGTDNSPLHF	TGTGCCAGCAGTAGTTGGGGGGGCACGGATAATTCACCCCTCCACTTT
-	TRBV4-3	TRBJ1-1	-	CASSRARGTEAFF	TGCGCCAGCAGCCGTGCCAGGGGTACTGAAGCTTTCTTT
-	TRBV27	TRBJ1-6	-	CASSFSGDNSPLHF	TGTGCCAGCAGTTTTAGCGGGGATAATTCACCCCTCCACTTT
-	TRBV7-9	TRBJ1-2	-	CASSLGDGGNYGYTF	TGTGCCAGCAGCTTGGGGGACGGAGGGAACTATGGCTACACCTTC
-	TRBV27	TRBJ2-1	-	CASSAQGRGLGTRYNEQFF	TGTGCCAGCAGTGCACAAGGTCGGGGTCTGGGAACTCGTTACAATGAGCAGTTCTTC
-	TRBV7-2	TRBJ2-7	TRBD2	CASSLTSGSYEQYF	TGTGCCAGCAGCTTAACTAGCGGCTCCTACGAGCAGTACTTC
-	TRBV11-3	TRBJ2-4	TRBD2	CASSLVRLAGVGDKNIQYF	TGTGCCAGCAGCTTAGTAAGGCTAGCGGGAGTCGGGGACAAAAACATTCAGTACTTC
-	TRBV28	TRBJ2-7	TRBD2	CASRLAGAAYEQYF	TGTGCCAGCAGACTAGCGGGAGCTGCCTACGAGCAGTACTTC
-	TRBV20-1	TRBJ1-4	TRBD1	CSASRGAGGEKLFF	TGCAGTGCTAGTAGAGGGGCAGGGGGTGAAAAACTGTTTTTT
few	TRBV28	TRBJ2-5	-	CASSPDSAQETQYF	TGTGCCAGCAGTCCGGACAGTGCGCAAGAGACCCAGTACTTC
-	TRBV3-1/TRBV3-2	TRBJ2-1	-	CASAGVDYEQFF	TGTGCCAGCGCAGGGGTGGATTATGAGCAGTTCTTC
-	TRBV7-2	TRBJ2-3	TRBD2	CASSPSGTPDTQYF	TGTGCCAGCAGCCCGAGCGGGACCCCAGATACGCAGTATTTT
-	TRBV4-1	TRBJ2-2	-	CASRPGSHTGELFF	TGCGCCAGCAGGCCGGGATCCCACACCGGGGAGCTGTTTTTT
once	TRBV9	TRBJ1-3	-	CASSAQADSGNTIYF	TGTGCCAGCAGCGCACAGGCGGACTCTGGAAACACCATATATTTT
few	TRBV13	TRBJ2-7	TRBD1	CASSLGDRGVKEQYF	TGTGCCAGCAGCTTGGGGGACAGGGGCGTGAAGGAGCAGTACTTC
-	TRBV5-4	TRBJ1-2	-	CASSWPGGPDYGYTF	TGTGCCAGCAGCTGGCCCGGGGGTCCAGACTATGGCTACACCTTC
-	TRBV27	TRBJ1-2	-	CASSILGAAHYGYTF	TGTGCCAGCAGTATCTTAGGGGCCGCACACTATGGCTACACCTTC
once	TRBV27	TRBJ2-3	TRBD1	CASSPWDRGIDTQYF	TGTGCCAGCAGTCCATGGGACAGGGGTATAGATACGCAGTATTTT
-	TRBV5-6	TRBJ1-2	TRBD1	CASSPYDRGGGYTF	TGTGCCAGCAGCCCCTATGACAGGGGAGGAGGCTACACCTTC
-	TRBV24-1	TRBJ2-1	-	CATSDFSRGGKNEQFF	TGTGCCACCAGTGATTTTTCCCGTGGAGGTAAAAATGAGCAGTTCTTC